The clone carrying this T cell receptor beta chain was counted only a few times. Its antigen is as yet unknown. The source of the sample is a study of T-cell reconstitution after alpha-beta-depleted transplantation in children. Study-wide results and caveats: Hyperexpanded clones declined; after one year, newly produced T cells mostly supplied diversity.

Unique molecular identifiers were used to barcode this TCRbeta library. TCRdb analysed the PCR reads with MiXCR anew, one entry per CDR3 protein. The sample comprises hundreds of thousands of distinct CDR3 sequences, about 10% of which are singletons, and 2% to 2.5% rests with the top ten. Germline V gene sequence: CDR1 SQVTM, CDR2 ANQGSEA. Trimming left V 3 bases short and J 2 bases short, with 7 bases between. The CDR3 runs 13 residues. The material sequenced was PBMCs, taken before TCRalphabeta/CD19-depleted stem cell transplant. The chain links TRBV29-1 to TRBJ2-2, with unresolved D. The sequence was obtained from a child younger than 10 with inherited bone marrow failure, due to receive a stem cell transplant. CDR3 nucleotide sequence: TGCAGCGTTGATTTGGGCAACACCGGGGAGCTGTTTTTT. Translation: CSVDLGNTGELFF.